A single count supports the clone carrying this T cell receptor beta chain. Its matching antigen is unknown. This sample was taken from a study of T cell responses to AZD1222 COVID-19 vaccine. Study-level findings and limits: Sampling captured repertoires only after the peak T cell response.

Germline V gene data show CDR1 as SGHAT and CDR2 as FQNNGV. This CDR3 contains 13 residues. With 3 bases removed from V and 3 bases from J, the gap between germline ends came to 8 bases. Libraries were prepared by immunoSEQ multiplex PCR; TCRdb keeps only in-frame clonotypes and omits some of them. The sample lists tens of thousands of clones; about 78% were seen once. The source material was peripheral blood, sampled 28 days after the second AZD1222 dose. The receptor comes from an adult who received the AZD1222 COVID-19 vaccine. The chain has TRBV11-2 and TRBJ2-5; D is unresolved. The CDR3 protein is CASSFMVEETQYF. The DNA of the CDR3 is TGTGCCAGCAGCTTCATGGTAGAAGAGACCCAGTACTTC. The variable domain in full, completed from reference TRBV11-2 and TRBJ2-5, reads EAGVAQSPRYKIIEKRQSVAFWCNPISGHATLYWYQQILGQGPKLLIQFQNNGVVDDSQLPKDRFSAERLKGVDSTLKIQPAKLEDSAVYLCASSFMVEETQYFGPGTRLLVL.